Sequencing of this T cell receptor beta chain was carried out in a study of T cell responses to AZD1222 COVID-19 vaccine. The repertoire was sequenced with immunoSEQ multiplex PCR; TCRdb's copy has only in-frame clones and lacks some. Of about 130,000 clones in the sample, about 90% were seen once. The germline V and J ends were trimmed by 1 base and 5 bases, with 14 bases remaining between them. Germline loops: CDR1 LGHDT, CDR2 YNNKEL (reference sequence). This CDR3 is 15 amino acids long. This TCR came from an adult in good health. This sequence joins TRBV3-1 (or the pseudogene TRBV3-2) and TRBJ1-1, with TRBD1 as a possible D gene (6 bases). The starting material was peripheral blood, obtained on day 0 of AZD1222 vaccination. The CDR3 is CASSQASGVGTEAFF. The CDR3 nucleotides are TGTGCCAGCAGCCAAGCTTCAGGGGTTGGTACTGAAGCTTTCTTT.